Following are 31 T cell receptor beta chains from one sample sequenced in a study of T-cell reconstitution after alpha-beta-depleted transplantation in children. Preparing the TCRbeta library involved the use of unique molecular identifiers. TCRdb reanalysed the PCR reads using MiXCR and keeps one entry per CDR3 protein. The repertoire includes hundreds of thousands of distinct CDR3 sequences, approximately 12% of them detected once, and 2% to 2.5% sits in the top ten. Sequencing used PBMCs, mostly from graft donor cells, obtained 360 days after TCRalphabeta/CD19-depleted stem cell transplant. These receptors all come from a male patient under 18 who had a stem cell transplant for acute myeloid leukemia, so the T cells may come from the graft donor.

This clonotype has a handful of counts. The rearrangement links TRBV7-2 to TRBJ2-5; D gene ambiguous. Germline CDR1 is SGHTA and CDR2 is FQGNSA. CDR3 length: 17 residues. Trimming left V 2 bases short and J 0 bases short, with 16 bases between. CDR3 protein: CASSLRIGRQYQETQYF. In nucleotides, the CDR3 is TGTGCCAGCAGCTTACGTATTGGCAGACAATACCAAGAGACCCAGTACTTC.

This clonotype was observed a handful of times. This chain uses TRBV7-2 with TRBJ2-4; D is perhaps TRBD2 (5 bases). Per the germline V gene, CDR1 is SGHTA and CDR2 is FQGNSA. Trimming shortened V by 6 bases and J by 0 bases, and 15 bases separated the two germline ends. The CDR3 runs to 16 residues. In DNA, the CDR3 is TGTGCCAGCAGTTACCCTGGGAGACTAGCCAAAAACATTCAGTACTTC. The encoded protein is CASSYPGRLAKNIQYF.

The chain couples TRBV10-3 to TRBJ1-5; maybe TRBD1 (5 bases). Trimming pared 1 base from V and 7 bases from J, leaving 8 bases between. The CDR3 consists of 13 residues. The germline gives CDR1 ENHRY, CDR2 SYGVKD. The CDR3 DNA follows: TGTGCCATCAGTGAGTTTGACAGACAGCCCCAGCATTTT. Translation: CAISEFDRQPQHF.

The V call is TRBV11-2, the J call TRBJ2-1; 9 positions agree with TRBD1. The germline CDR1 and CDR2 sequences are SGHAT and FQNNGV. The J segment lost 3 bases and the V segment lost 8 bases, leaving 20 bases of the junction unmatched. The CDR3 is made up of 19 amino acids. DNA for the CDR3: TGTGCCAGCTCCATCGGGCAAGGGGGAGGGACAGGGCACTACAATGAGCAGTTCTTC. Its protein is CASSIGQGGGTGHYNEQFF. The entire variable domain, with the rest obtained from reference TRBV11-2 and TRBJ2-1, is as follows: EAGVAQSPRYKIIEKRQSVAFWCNPISGHATLYWYQQILGQGPKLLIQFQNNGVVDDSQLPKDRFSAERLKGVDSTLKIQPAKLEDSAVYLCASSIGQGGGTGHYNEQFFGPGTRLTVL.

The rearrangement joins TRBV11-2 to TRBJ2-4; 12 nucleotides agree with TRBD2. Trimming took 5 bases from V and 9 from J; bases not matched to a gene: 20. The CDR3 spans 19 residues. CDR1 is SGHAT and CDR2 is FQNNGV in the germline V gene. The CDR3 loop is CASSARIILAGGYRGIQYF. DNA of the CDR3: TGTGCCAGCAGCGCCCGAATAATACTAGCGGGAGGCTATAGGGGCATTCAGTACTTC.

This clonotype was seen at least ten times. The rearrangement links TRBV2 to TRBJ2-7, with D perhaps matching TRBD1 or TRBD2 (5 bases each). Trimming shortened V by 4 bases and J by 5 bases, and 15 bases separated the two germline ends. Germline V lookup: CDR1 SNHLY, CDR2 FYNNEI. The CDR3 spans 14 residues. CDR3 sequence reads: CASSVLGALDEQYF. The CDR3 DNA sequence: TGTGCCAGCAGTGTGCTCGGGGCCTTGGACGAGCAGTACTTC.

This clonotype was seen a few times. V is TRBV4-2 and J is TRBJ1-4; possible D gene TRBD1, 6 bases. The CDR3 loop spans 15 amino acids. V lost 1 base and J lost 5, with 11 bases in between. Germline values: CDR1 LGHNA, CDR2 YNFKEQ. The CDR3 loop is CASSQATGLNEKLFF. The CDR3, as DNA: TGTGCCAGCAGCCAAGCGACAGGCCTGAATGAAAAACTGTTTTTT.

Details on this clonotype: Possible read error: a much larger clone is one base away. A read error is likely, as this CDR3 ends without the conserved phenylalanine or tryptophan. The V gene is TRBV11-2, the J gene TRBJ2-3, with 11 bases aligning to TRBD2. Germline CDR1 and CDR2: SGHAT and FQNNGV. V trimming: 5 bases; J trimming: 0 bases; junction bases outside the gene matches: 4. The CDR3 runs to 16 residues. The CDR3 is CASSIGTSGSTDTQYL. The CDR3 DNA follows: TGTGCCAGCAGCATTGGGACTAGCGGTAGCACAGATACGCAGTATTTA.

This clonotype was seen at least ten times. V gene TRBV6-4 combines with J gene TRBJ2-1; D ambiguous. V shed 6 bases and J shed 1 base, with 10 bases lying between them. The CDR3 extends over 14 amino acids. Germline CDR1 and CDR2: MRHNA and SNTAGT. The DNA of the CDR3 is TGTGCCAGCAGCTATAGCATTTCCTACAATGAGCAGTTCTTC. Translating it yields CASSYSISYNEQFF.

The rearrangement uses TRBV11-2 and TRBJ2-5, with D perhaps assigned TRBD1 or TRBD2 (5 bases each). V was cut by 5 bases and J by 3 bases, with 19 bases left in between. The CDR3 has 16 amino acids. Germline-derived CDR1 and CDR2 are SGHAT and FQNNGV. The CDR3 is CASSPGPGTNKETQYF. CDR3 sequence (DNA): TGTGCCAGCAGCCCAGGACCCGGGACGAACAAAGAGACCCAGTACTTC.

V and J are TRBV7-6 and TRBJ2-3; D may be TRBD1 (5 bases). Germline V CDR1 and CDR2: SGHVS, FNYEAQ. The CDR3 consists of 16 residues. V was cut by 0 bases and J by 2 bases, with 12 bases left in between. The CDR3 protein is CASSLAVTGTTDTQYF. CDR3 nucleotides: TGTGCCAGCAGCTTAGCTGTCACAGGTACCACAGATACGCAGTATTTT.

This clonotype was picked up many times. The chain joins TRBV12-3 or TRBV12-4 to TRBJ1-2; D is undetermined. CDR3 length: 13 amino acids. V lost 6 bases and J lost 4, with 12 bases in between. CDR3 loop: CASSSLGGYGYTF. The CDR3 DNA reads as TGTGCCAGCAGCTCTCTTGGCGGCTATGGCTACACCTTC.

The rearrangement uses TRBV7-3 and TRBJ2-2; a weak D match, TRBD2 (6 bases). CDR1 SGHTA and CDR2 FQGTGA come from the germline V gene. The CDR3 totals 13 residues. Trimming removed 3 bases at V and 7 bases at J, with 9 bases between. The CDR3: CASSFVTSGELFF. The CDR3, as DNA: TGTGCCAGCAGCTTCGTGACTAGCGGGGAGCTGTTTTTT.

This clonotype appeared a few times. The rearrangement joins TRBV9 to TRBJ2-3, with 8 bases lining up with TRBD2. The CDR3 is 14 residues long. With 7 bases clipped from V and 0 bases from J, the junction kept 4 bases outside the gene matches. Germline V gives CDR1 SGDLS, CDR2 YYNGEE. DNA of the CDR3: TGTGCCAGCGGGTTAGCGGGGAGCACAGATACGCAGTATTTT. This translates into CASGLAGSTDTQYF.

V gene TRBV28 combines with J gene TRBJ2-5; D may be TRBD2 (5 bases). Germline CDR1 MDHEN, CDR2 SYDVKM. This CDR3 comprises 14 residues. V shed 8 bases and J shed 5 bases, with 18 bases lying between them. CDR3 sequence reads: CASSVGRAQETQYF. Written as DNA, the CDR3 is TGTGCCAGCTCGGTCGGGCGGGCCCAGGAGACCCAGTACTTC. The full variable domain, completed using reference TRBV28 and TRBJ2-5, is DVKVTQSSRYLVKRTGEKVFLECVQDMDHENMFWYRQDPGLGLRLIYFSYDVKMKEKGDIPEGYSVSREKKERFSLILESASTNQTSMYLCASSVGRAQETQYFGPGTRLLVL.

This clonotype was recorded many times. Sequence at one end of the junction differs from germline and may be a read error. The gene calls are TRBV2 and TRBJ2-1; perhaps TRBD1 as D (5 bases). Germline CDR1 is SNHLY and CDR2 is FYNNEI. The CDR3 is made up of 12 amino acids. The CDR3: CASSEIGVGQLF. The CDR3 DNA reads TGTGCCAGCAGTGAAATTGGAGTTGGACAACTCTTC.

The chain links TRBV19 to TRBJ2-7; D is unresolved. The CDR3 extends over 13 amino acids. From germline, CDR1 is LNHDA and CDR2 SQIVND (reference sequence). The ends were cut back, 5 bases at V and 4 bases at J, with 12 bases in the middle. Written as DNA, the CDR3 is TGTGCCAGTAGTCCAACTTACAGATACGAGCAGTACTTC. Translated, it gives CASSPTYRYEQYF.

This clonotype has just a few counts. V gene TRBV7-9 combines with J gene TRBJ2-5, with 11 nucleotides matching TRBD2. Unmatched junction bases numbered 10, after V lost 5 bases and J lost 5 bases. Germline V CDR1 and CDR2: SEHNR, FQNEAQ (reference sequence). The CDR3 consists of 16 residues. The CDR3, as DNA: TGTGCCAGCAGCGGTCGACTAGCGGGGTTGGGGGAGACCCAGTACTTC. Translated, it gives CASSGRLAGLGETQYF.

This clonotype came up a few times. The chain uses TRBV7-6 and TRBJ2-2; D ambiguous. CDR3 length equals 16 residues. CDR1 SGHVS and CDR2 FNYEAQ come from the germline V gene. The ends were cut back, 1 base at V and 5 bases at J, with 14 bases in the middle. CDR3 in amino acids: CASSLDMRFLTGELFF. CDR3 DNA: TGTGCCAGCAGCTTAGACATGCGGTTCTTAACCGGGGAGCTGTTTTTT.

This clonotype has only a few counts. The V call is TRBV11-2, the J call TRBJ2-1; D is tentatively TRBD1 or TRBD2 (5 bases each). The CDR3 runs 19 residues. V lost 7 bases, J lost 5 bases, and 30 bases lay in between. CDR1 is SGHAT, CDR2 FQNNGV, per germline. CDR3 loop: CASTLLQAWRTRADNEQFF. In DNA, the CDR3 is TGTGCCAGCACCTTGTTACAGGCTTGGAGGACGCGTGCGGACAATGAGCAGTTCTTC.

This clonotype has only a few counts. The chain joins TRBV5-5 to TRBJ2-7; 10 bases line up with TRBD1. V was clipped by 7 bases and J by 6 bases; unmatched bases: 16. The CDR3 consists of 16 residues. Germline lookup yields CDR1 SGHKS and CDR2 YYEKEE (reference sequence). The CDR3 bases are TGTGCCAGCCGCGGGACAGGGGCGATTCGGGGGCGCGAGCAGTACTTC. Translated: CASRGTGAIRGREQYF. Filled out from reference TRBV5-5 and TRBJ2-7, the complete variable domain reads DAGVTQSPTHLIKTRGQQVTLRCSPISGHKSVSWYQQVLGQGPQFIFQYYEKEERGRGNFPDRFSARQFPNYSSELNVNALLLGDSALYLCASRGTGAIRGREQYFGPGTRLTVT.

The gene calls are TRBV20-1 and TRBJ2-3; 8 bases line up with TRBD2. Unmatched junction bases numbered 13, after V lost 3 bases and J lost 2 bases. The CDR3 contains 17 residues. Germline V lookup: CDR1 DFQATT, CDR2 SNEGSKA (reference sequence). The CDR3 here is CSASIMASGPNTDTQYF. The CDR3 bases are TGCAGTGCTAGTATTATGGCTAGCGGGCCTAACACAGATACGCAGTATTTT.

This clonotype was found a few times. CDR3 amino acids: CASSFGGSNQPQHF. Here the CDR3 DNA reads TGTGCCAGCAGCTTCGGGGGGAGCAATCAGCCCCAGCATTTT. The chain recombines TRBV13 with TRBJ1-5; D possibly corresponds to TRBD1 (5 bases). This CDR3 has 14 residues. Germline assignment: CDR1 PRHDT and CDR2 FYEKMQ (reference sequence). Trimming took 3 bases from V and 1 from J, leaving 7 bases between them.

This clonotype was seen only a few times. V is TRBV5-1 and J is TRBJ2-7; D not resolved. This CDR3 region has 14 residues. Per the germline V gene, CDR1 is SGHRS and CDR2 is YFSETQ. The V end was cut by 5 bases, the J end by 5 bases, with 17 bases between. CDR3 amino acids: CASRTHLRPHEQYF. CDR3 coding DNA: TGCGCCAGCAGAACACACCTTCGTCCCCACGAGCAGTACTTC.

CDR3 sequence reads: CSARRHNTGELFF. For the CDR3, the DNA is TGCAGTGCTAGGCGACATAACACCGGGGAGCTGTTTTTT. The chain combines TRBV20-1 with TRBJ2-2; the D is unclear. Germline values: CDR1 DFQATT, CDR2 SNEGSKA (reference sequence). Trimming cost V 3 bases and J 2 bases, with 7 bases left between them. The CDR3 runs 13 residues.

V gene TRBV20-1 combines with J gene TRBJ2-3; D perhaps matches TRBD2 (6 bases). This CDR3 region has 13 residues. Germline V gene sequence: CDR1 DFQATT, CDR2 SNEGSKA (reference sequence). V lost 5 bases and J 0 bases, leaving 9 bases between the germline ends. CDR3 loop: CSARSGSTDTQYF. In nucleotides, the CDR3 is TGCAGTGCTCGGAGCGGGAGCACAGATACGCAGTATTTT.

This chain uses TRBV7-2 with TRBJ2-1; weak D call: TRBD1 (5 bases). Germline V CDR1 and CDR2: SGHTA, FQGNSA. The V gene lost 3 bases and the J gene lost 4 bases, with 19 bases spanning the gap. This CDR3 region has 17 residues. CDR3: CASSFGREGVGYNEQFF. CDR3 in DNA: TGTGCCAGCAGCTTCGGCAGGGAAGGTGTGGGATACAATGAGCAGTTCTTC. The entire variable domain, with the rest obtained from reference TRBV7-2 and TRBJ2-1, is as follows: GAGVSQSPSNKVTEKGKDVELRCDPISGHTALYWYRQSLGQGLEFLIYFQGNSAPDKSGLPSDRFSAERTGGSVSTLTIQRTQQEDSAVYLCASSFGREGVGYNEQFFGPGTRLTVL.

This clonotype was seen repeatedly, ten times or more. The chain uses TRBV28 and TRBJ2-7; 10 nucleotides agree with TRBD2. CDR1 and CDR2 from the germline V gene are MDHEN and SYDVKM. The CDR3 runs to 14 residues. The junction had 10 bases not matched to a gene; V was cut back by 5 bases and J by 9 bases. CDR3 sequence reads: CASSPRAGGLVQYF. The CDR3 nucleotides read TGTGCCAGCAGTCCCAGAGCGGGAGGGTTGGTGCAGTACTTC.

This clonotype turned up a few times. This sequence joins TRBV28 and TRBJ2-1; 9 bases agree with TRBD2. The V gene end was trimmed by 7 bases and the J gene end by 0 bases; junction bases not matched to a gene: 7. This CDR3 spans 16 amino acids. Germline V gene lookup returns CDR1 MDHEN and CDR2 SYDVKM. CDR3 in DNA: TGTGCCAGCAAAGTTCTTAGCGGGAGCTCCTACAATGAGCAGTTCTTC. Translated, it gives CASKVLSGSSYNEQFF. Full variable domain (outside the CDR3, taken from reference TRBV28 and TRBJ2-1): DVKVTQSSRYLVKRTGEKVFLECVQDMDHENMFWYRQDPGLGLRLIYFSYDVKMKEKGDIPEGYSVSREKKERFSLILESASTNQTSMYLCASKVLSGSSYNEQFFGPGTRLTVL.

This clonotype was counted between two and nine times. An end of the junction does not agree with germline; a read error may underlie this. The J gene is TRBJ2-7, the V gene TRBV19; 13 nucleotides line up with TRBD2. This CDR3 is built from 16 residues. Germline assignment: CDR1 LNHDA and CDR2 SQIVND (reference sequence). The DNA of the CDR3 is TGTGCCAGTAGCATAGGGACTAGCGGGATCGGATACGAGCAGTACTTC. It specifies CASSIGTSGIGYEQYF.

The chain has TRBV18 and TRBJ2-1; the D gene could be TRBD1 or TRBD2 (6 bases each). Trimming removed 3 bases at V and 4 bases at J, with 13 bases between. CDR1 and CDR2 (germline): KGHSH, LQKENI. The length of the CDR3 is 15 residues. The CDR3, as DNA: TGTGCCAGCTCACCCGAGCCGGGGGCATACAATGAGCAGTTCTTC. As protein: CASSPEPGAYNEQFF.